What follows is one T cell receptor (beta chain) and its context. In germline, CDR1 is DFQATT, CDR2 SNEGSKA (reference sequence). This CDR3 contains 14 residues. This sample was taken from a study of blood T cells in healthy people across ages. A second PCR, run for roughly 7 to 11 cycles, used a sample-barcoded 5' primer plus a J-beta primer mix. In TCRdb, the 5' RACE reads were re-called with MiXCR into one record per CDR3 protein. In the table there are around 800,000 distinct CDR3 sequences, roughly 24% of which are singletons. These data were likewise used in another study, on T cells of mothers and their children. That study reports: A few healthy Caucasian mothers, along with their six children, served as the donors. Versus unrelated pairs, overlap was slightly higher in related mother-child pairs, without reaching significance.

The receptor's source is a boy between 5 and 17 years old in good health. The V gene is TRBV20-1, the J gene TRBJ2-5; D may be TRBD1 or TRBD2 (6 bases each). With the DNA end fitting TRBJ2-1 better, the J assignment may be wrong. Sequenced material: blood. The CDR3 sequence: CSAPPGGLHNEQFF. The CDR3 DNA reads as TGCAGTGCCCCCCCCGGGGGCCTACACAATGAGCAGTTCTTC.